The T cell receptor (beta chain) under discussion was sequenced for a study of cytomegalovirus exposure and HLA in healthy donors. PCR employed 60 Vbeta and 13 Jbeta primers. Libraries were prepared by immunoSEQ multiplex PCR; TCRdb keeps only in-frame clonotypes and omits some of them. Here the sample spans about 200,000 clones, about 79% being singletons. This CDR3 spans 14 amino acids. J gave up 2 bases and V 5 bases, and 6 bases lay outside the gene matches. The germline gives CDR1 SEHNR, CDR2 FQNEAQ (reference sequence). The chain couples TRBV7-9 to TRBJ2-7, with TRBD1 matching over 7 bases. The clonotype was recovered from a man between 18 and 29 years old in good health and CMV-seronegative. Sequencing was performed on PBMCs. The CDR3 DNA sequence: TGTGCCAGCAGCCGCTCCGGGACAGCCTACGAGCAGTACTTC. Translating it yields CASSRSGTAYEQYF. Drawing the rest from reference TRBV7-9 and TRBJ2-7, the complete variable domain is DTGVSQNPRHKITKRGQNVTFRCDPISEHNRLYWYRQTLGQGPEFLTYFQNEAQLEKSRLLSDRFSAERPKGSFSTLEIQRTEQGDSAMYLCASSRSGTAYEQYFGPGTRLTVT.